Each of the 18 T cell receptor beta chains below was sequenced from the same sample in a study of blood T cell repertoires in COVID-19. Data came from immunoSEQ multiplex PCR; TCRdb stores just in-frame clones and leaves some out. The sample includes about 82,000 clones, under 90% of them seen just once. Specimen: peripheral blood. Receptors originate from a woman in her 40s with active or convalescent COVID-19.

This clone was seen once. This sequence joins TRBV19 and TRBJ2-3; maybe TRBD1 (6 bases). Trimming stripped 5 bases from V and 3 bases from J, with 15 bases between. CDR1 is LNHDA, CDR2 SQIVND, per germline (reference sequence). This CDR3 comprises 15 residues. The CDR3 sequence is CASSPHPDRTDTQYF. DNA for the CDR3: TGTGCCAGTAGTCCCCACCCCGACAGGACAGATACGCAGTATTTT.

The rearrangement joins TRBV28 to TRBJ1-3; D call uncertain. V was trimmed by 6 bases and J by 4 bases, leaving 10 bases between them. This CDR3 contains 13 residues. The germline V gene has CDR1 MDHEN and CDR2 SYDVKM. The CDR3 region has the DNA TGTGCCAGCAGCTCGCCGACAGGAAACACCATATATTTT. It codes for CASSSPTGNTIYF.

The chain recombines TRBV4-2 with TRBJ2-3, with D tentatively TRBD2 (6 bases). The germline V gene encodes CDR1 LGHNA and CDR2 YNFKEQ. The V end lost 4 bases, the J end lost 2 bases, and 10 bases lay between the germline ends. The CDR3 is made up of 14 amino acids. The CDR3 region is CASSRQRVTDTQYF. CDR3 nucleotides: TGTGCCAGCAGCCGTCAGCGGGTCACAGATACGCAGTATTTT.

V is TRBV7-6 and J is TRBJ1-1; D gene uncertain. With 1 base removed from V and 2 bases from J, the gap between germline ends came to 8 bases. Germline-derived CDR1 and CDR2 are SGHVS and FNYEAQ. This CDR3 has 14 amino acids. The CDR3 is CASSLGALNTEAFF. In DNA, the CDR3 is TGTGCCAGCAGCTTAGGGGCCCTTAACACTGAAGCTTTCTTT.

The chain uses TRBV7-9 and TRBJ1-1; D perhaps matches TRBD1 (5 bases). Germline V lookup: CDR1 SEHNR, CDR2 FQNEAQ (reference sequence). This CDR3 region has 13 residues. Trimming left V 5 bases short and J 5 bases short, with 12 bases between. CDR3 in amino acids: CASSLQVGTEAFF. Here the CDR3 DNA reads TGTGCCAGCAGCCTACAGGTAGGGACTGAAGCTTTCTTT.

The V call is TRBV5-5, the J call TRBJ2-2; TRBD2 is a possible D gene (5 bases). V lost 4 bases and J lost 0, with 10 bases in between. The germline gives CDR1 SGHKS, CDR2 YYEKEE (reference sequence). The CDR3 has 15 residues. The CDR3 nucleotides read TGTGCCAGCAGCCTGAGCGGTACGAACACCGGGGAGCTGTTTTTT. It yields the protein CASSLSGTNTGELFF.

J is TRBJ2-5 and V is TRBV2; 7 nucleotides align to TRBD1. The V and J ends lost 4 bases and 4 bases, in that order; junction bases with no gene match: 6. Germline CDR1 SNHLY, CDR2 FYNNEI. The CDR3 totals 14 residues. CDR3 sequence (DNA): TGTGCCAGCAGTGGACAGGGTGGGAGAGAGACCCAGTACTTC. Its translation: CASSGQGGRETQYF. Together with reference TRBV2 and TRBJ2-5, the CDR3 gives the full variable domain: EPEVTQTPSHQVTQMGQEVILRCVPISNHLYFYWYRQILGQKVEFLVSFYNNEISEKSEIFDDQFSVERPDGSNFTLKIRSTKLEDSAMYFCASSGQGGRETQYFGPGTRLLVL.

The gene calls are TRBV5-1 and TRBJ1-1; D gene ambiguous. Germline CDR1 is SGHRS and CDR2 is YFSETQ. V was pared by 0 bases and J by 5 bases, with 8 bases between. The CDR3 loop spans 13 amino acids. In nucleotides, the CDR3 is TGCGCCAGCAGCTTGGAGAGCCTAACTGAAGCTTTCTTT. Protein: CASSLESLTEAFF.

The chain recombines TRBV15 with TRBJ2-3; 7 bases are a match to TRBD2. There are 17 residues in the CDR3. J lost 1 base, V lost 2 bases, and 9 bases had no gene match. CDR1 and CDR2 from the germline V gene are LNHNV and YYDKDF (reference sequence). CDR3: CATSRLTSISGTDTQYF. CDR3 coding DNA: TGTGCCACCAGCAGACTGACTAGCATATCTGGCACAGATACGCAGTATTTT.

This chain joins TRBV6-5 and TRBJ1-6; D gene ambiguous. Germline V gene lookup returns CDR1 MNHEY and CDR2 SVGAGI. Between the trimmed V and J ends, which lost 2 bases and 0 bases, there was a span of 8 bases. The CDR3 is 16 residues long. This CDR3 is CASSYEGYSYNSPLHF. CDR3 nucleotide sequence: TGTGCCAGCAGTTACGAGGGTTACTCCTATAATTCACCCCTCCACTTT.

This clone has a handful of counts. This rearrangement joins TRBV4-1 to TRBJ1-5; D gene ambiguous. This CDR3 region has 15 residues. Trimming cost V 0 bases and J 5 bases, with 11 bases left between them. CDR1 and CDR2 (germline): MGHRA, YSYEKL. The chain's CDR3 is CASSQDWPGDQPQHF. DNA for the CDR3: TGCGCCAGCAGCCAAGATTGGCCCGGGGATCAGCCCCAGCATTTT.

This chain joins TRBV2 and TRBJ1-6, with 7 bases fitting TRBD1. The CDR3 covers 16 residues. V gave up 0 bases and J gave up 9 bases; unmatched junction bases: 8. CDR1 SNHLY and CDR2 FYNNEI come from the germline V gene. CDR3 bases: TGTGCCAGCAGTGAAGCTGAGACAGGGCACGCTTCACCCCTCCACTTT. Translation: CASSEAETGHASPLHF.

CDR3 sequence reads: CASSSGQDNSPLHF. DNA of the CDR3: TGTGCCAGCAGCTCGGGACAGGATAATTCACCCCTCCACTTT. The chain is built from TRBV7-9 and TRBJ1-6; 8 nucleotides align to TRBD1. CDR1 and CDR2 (germline): SEHNR, FQNEAQ (reference sequence). The J segment lost 5 bases and the V segment lost 4 bases, leaving 1 base of the junction unmatched. This CDR3 is built from 14 residues.

This clone was recorded only once. The chain joins TRBV4-2 to TRBJ2-7, with 12 bases aligning to TRBD2. The V segment lost 4 bases and the J segment 6 bases; nucleotides outside the gene matches: 4. The CDR3 totals 14 residues. Looked up from germline, CDR1 is LGHNA and CDR2 is YNFKEQ. The CDR3 here is CASSPSGGAVEQYF. CDR3 coding DNA: TGTGCCAGCAGCCCTAGCGGGGGGGCTGTCGAGCAGTACTTC.

This chain connects TRBV7-9 to TRBJ2-7, with TRBD2 as a possible D gene (5 bases). The germline gives CDR1 SEHNR, CDR2 FQNEAQ (reference sequence). V was shortened by 0 bases and J by 2 bases, with 14 bases between the two germline ends. CDR3 length equals 16 residues. CDR3 sequence (DNA): TGTGCCAGCAGCTTAGCGCTTGGCGGGTCGGCCTACGAGCAGTACTTC. Protein product: CASSLALGGSAYEQYF.

This clone was observed a handful of times. V gene TRBV18 combines with J gene TRBJ1-1; the D is unclear. There are 13 residues in the CDR3. Trimming cost V 11 bases and J 0 bases, with 13 bases left between them. The germline V gene encodes CDR1 KGHSH and CDR2 LQKENI. CDR3 nucleotides: TGTGCCGTAGGCCGTGACATGAACACTGAAGCTTTCTTT. It codes for CAVGRDMNTEAFF.

This clone was seen a handful of times. CDR3 sequence: CASRAGAAQGNTIYF. CDR3 bases: TGCGCCAGCAGAGCAGGGGCAGCTCAAGGAAACACCATATATTTT. This sequence joins TRBV5-1 and TRBJ1-3, with D perhaps TRBD1 (6 bases). Trimming took off 5 bases at V and 4 bases at J, with 16 bases between the two ends. The CDR3 has 15 residues. In germline, CDR1 is SGHRS, CDR2 YFSETQ.

This clone was observed a few times. The chain joins TRBV2 to TRBJ2-7, with D hard to call. The CDR3 has 14 amino acids. With 8 bases removed from V and 0 bases from J, the gap between germline ends came to 14 bases. Germline V gene lookup returns CDR1 SNHLY and CDR2 FYNNEI. CDR3 protein: CASGLQFFSYEQYF. For the CDR3, the DNA is TGTGCCAGCGGGCTACAGTTTTTCTCCTACGAGCAGTACTTC.